This T cell receptor beta chain appears in the sequencing data of a study of technical replicates of blood from a handful of donors. Profiled with immunoSEQ multiplex PCR; TCRdb holds only in-frame clones, not every one. The sample carries roughly 62,000 clones, roughly 89% recorded once. Germline CDR1 reads MNHEY; CDR2 reads SVGAGI. CDR3 length: 14 amino acids. V was cut by 4 bases and J by 0 bases, with 9 bases left in between. This receptor was taken from a human donor in good health. Some clones in this sample may be carry-over from other donors' samples. The chain combines TRBV6-5 with TRBJ1-1; D is perhaps TRBD1 (5 bases). The sample taken for sequencing was PBMCs. CDR3 in amino acids: CASSFRQLNTEAFF. CDR3 sequence (DNA): TGTGCCAGCAGTTTTCGACAGCTGAACACTGAAGCTTTCTTT.